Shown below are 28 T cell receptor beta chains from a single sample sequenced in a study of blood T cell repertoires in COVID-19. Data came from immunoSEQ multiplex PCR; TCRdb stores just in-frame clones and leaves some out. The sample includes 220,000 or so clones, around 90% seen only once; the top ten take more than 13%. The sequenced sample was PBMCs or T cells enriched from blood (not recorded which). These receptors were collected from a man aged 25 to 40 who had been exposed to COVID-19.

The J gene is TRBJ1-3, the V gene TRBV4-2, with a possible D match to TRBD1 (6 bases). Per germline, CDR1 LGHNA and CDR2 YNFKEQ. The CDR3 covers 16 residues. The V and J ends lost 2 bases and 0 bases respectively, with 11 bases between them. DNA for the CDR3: TGTGCCAGCAGCCAACTTACAGGGAGCTCTGGAAACACCATATATTTT. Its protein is CASSQLTGSSGNTIYF.

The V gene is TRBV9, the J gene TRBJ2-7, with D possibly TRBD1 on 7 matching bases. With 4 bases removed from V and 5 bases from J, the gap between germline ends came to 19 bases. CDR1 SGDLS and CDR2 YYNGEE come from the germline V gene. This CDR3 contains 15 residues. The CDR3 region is CASSPQAWRGHEQYF. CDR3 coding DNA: TGTGCCAGCAGCCCTCAAGCCTGGAGGGGGCACGAGCAGTACTTC.

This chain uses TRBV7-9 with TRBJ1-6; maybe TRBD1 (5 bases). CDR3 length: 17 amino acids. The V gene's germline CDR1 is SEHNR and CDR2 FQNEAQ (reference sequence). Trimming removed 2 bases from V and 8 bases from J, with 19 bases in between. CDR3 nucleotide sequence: TGTGCCAGCAGCTTAAGCCCCGGGGGGAGTCGGGATTCACCCCTCCACTTT. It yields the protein CASSLSPGGSRDSPLHF.

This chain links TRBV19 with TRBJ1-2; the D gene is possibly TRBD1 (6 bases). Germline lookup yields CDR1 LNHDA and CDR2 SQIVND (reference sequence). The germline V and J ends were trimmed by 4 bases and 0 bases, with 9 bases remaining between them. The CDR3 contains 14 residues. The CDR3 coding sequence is TGTGCCAGTAGTAAGGGGGACCCTAACTATGGCTACACCTTC. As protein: CASSKGDPNYGYTF.

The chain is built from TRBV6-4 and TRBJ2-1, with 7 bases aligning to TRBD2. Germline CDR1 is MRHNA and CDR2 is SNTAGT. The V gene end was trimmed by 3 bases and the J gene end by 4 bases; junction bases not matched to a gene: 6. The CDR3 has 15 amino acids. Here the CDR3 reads CASSEGAGPYNEQFF. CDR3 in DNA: TGTGCCAGCAGTGAAGGAGCGGGGCCTTACAATGAGCAGTTCTTC.

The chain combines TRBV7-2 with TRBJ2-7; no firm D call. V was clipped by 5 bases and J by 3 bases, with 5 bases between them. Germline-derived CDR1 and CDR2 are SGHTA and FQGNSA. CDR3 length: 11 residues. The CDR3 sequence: CASSPHYEQYF. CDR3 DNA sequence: TGTGCCAGCAGCCCCCACTACGAGCAGTACTTC.

In nucleotides, the CDR3 is TGCGCCAGCAGCCAAGATATAGGCAGGGGGTTCCCCTCGTACGAGCAGTACTTC. Its translation is CASSQDIGRGFPSYEQYF. V usage is TRBV4-3 and J usage is TRBJ2-7, with 7 bases lining up with TRBD1. Germline V gene sequence: CDR1 LGHNA, CDR2 YSLEER. With V trimmed by 0 bases and J by 4 bases, 15 bases remained unmatched. The CDR3 runs to 18 residues.

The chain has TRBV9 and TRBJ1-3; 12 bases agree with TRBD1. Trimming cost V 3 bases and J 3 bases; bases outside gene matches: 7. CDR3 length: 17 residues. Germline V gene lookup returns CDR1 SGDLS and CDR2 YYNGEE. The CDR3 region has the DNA TGTGCCAGCAGCGCGCCGGGACAGGGGGCGGTTGGAAACACCATATATTTT. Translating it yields CASSAPGQGAVGNTIYF.

CDR3 bases: TGCGCCAGCAGCTTGAGCGGAGAGCAGTTCTTC. It yields the protein CASSLSGEQFF. The genes are TRBV5-1 and TRBJ2-1; the D gene is possibly TRBD2 (5 bases). This CDR3 has 11 amino acids. Germline CDR1 SGHRS, CDR2 YFSETQ. The V end lost 1 base, the J end lost 10 bases, and 6 bases lay between the germline ends.

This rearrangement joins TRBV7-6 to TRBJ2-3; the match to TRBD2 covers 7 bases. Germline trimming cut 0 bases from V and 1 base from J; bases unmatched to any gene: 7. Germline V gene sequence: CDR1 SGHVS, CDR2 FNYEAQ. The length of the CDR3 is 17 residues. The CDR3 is CASSLAHGLAGTDTQYF. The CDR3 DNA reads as TGTGCCAGCAGCTTAGCGCACGGGCTAGCGGGCACAGATACGCAGTATTTT.

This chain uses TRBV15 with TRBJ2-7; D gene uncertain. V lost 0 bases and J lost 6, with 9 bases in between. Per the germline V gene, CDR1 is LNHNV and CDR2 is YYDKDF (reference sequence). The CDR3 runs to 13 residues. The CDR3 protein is CATSRDRGSEQYF. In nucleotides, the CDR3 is TGTGCCACCAGCAGAGATCGAGGATCCGAGCAGTACTTC.

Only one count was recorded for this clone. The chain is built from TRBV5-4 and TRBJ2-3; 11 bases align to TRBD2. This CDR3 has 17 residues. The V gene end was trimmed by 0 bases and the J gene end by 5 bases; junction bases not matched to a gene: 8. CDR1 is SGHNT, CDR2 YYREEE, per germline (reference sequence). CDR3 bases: TGTGCCAGCAGCTTGGCGGTTAGCGGGGGGGCGAGAGATACGCAGTATTTT. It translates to CASSLAVSGGARDTQYF.

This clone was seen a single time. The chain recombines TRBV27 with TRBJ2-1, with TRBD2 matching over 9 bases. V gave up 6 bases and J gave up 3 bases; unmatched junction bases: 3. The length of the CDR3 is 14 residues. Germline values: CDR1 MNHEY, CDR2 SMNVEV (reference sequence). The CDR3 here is CASRRLADYNEQFF. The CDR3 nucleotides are TGTGCCAGCAGAAGACTAGCGGACTACAATGAGCAGTTCTTC.

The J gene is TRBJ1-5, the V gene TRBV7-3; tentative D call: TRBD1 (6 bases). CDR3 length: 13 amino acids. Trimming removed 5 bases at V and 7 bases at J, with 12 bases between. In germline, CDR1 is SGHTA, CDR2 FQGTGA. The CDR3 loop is CASSQGRDQPQHF. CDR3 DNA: TGTGCCAGCAGCCAGGGGAGGGACCAGCCCCAGCATTTT.

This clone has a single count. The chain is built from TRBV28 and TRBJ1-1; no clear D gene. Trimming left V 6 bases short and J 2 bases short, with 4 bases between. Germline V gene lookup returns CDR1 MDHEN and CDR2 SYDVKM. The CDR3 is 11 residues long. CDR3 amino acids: CASSPNTEAFF. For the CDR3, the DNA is TGTGCCAGCAGCCCAAACACTGAAGCTTTCTTT.

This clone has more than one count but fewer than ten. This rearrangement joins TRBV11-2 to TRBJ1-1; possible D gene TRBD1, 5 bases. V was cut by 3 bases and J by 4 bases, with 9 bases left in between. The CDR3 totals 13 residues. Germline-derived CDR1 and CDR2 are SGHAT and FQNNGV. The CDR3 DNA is TGTGCCAGCAGCTTGTCCAGGGCCACTGAAGCTTTCTTT. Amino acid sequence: CASSLSRATEAFF. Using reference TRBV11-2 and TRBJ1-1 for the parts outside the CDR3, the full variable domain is EAGVAQSPRYKIIEKRQSVAFWCNPISGHATLYWYQQILGQGPKLLIQFQNNGVVDDSQLPKDRFSAERLKGVDSTLKIQPAKLEDSAVYLCASSLSRATEAFFGQGTRLTVV.

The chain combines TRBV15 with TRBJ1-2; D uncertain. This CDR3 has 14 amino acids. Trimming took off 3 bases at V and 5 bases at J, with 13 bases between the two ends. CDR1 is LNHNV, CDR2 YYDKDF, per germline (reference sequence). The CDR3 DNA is TGTGCCACCAGCAGCGGGTCGAGACTTTATGGCTACACCTTC. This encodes CATSSGSRLYGYTF.

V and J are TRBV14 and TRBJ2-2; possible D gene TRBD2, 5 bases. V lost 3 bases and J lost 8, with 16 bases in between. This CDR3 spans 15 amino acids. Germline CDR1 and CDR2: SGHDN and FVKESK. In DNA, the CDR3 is TGTGCCAGCAGCCAGGACGGGGTTCTATCTGGGGAGCTGTTTTTT. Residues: CASSQDGVLSGELFF. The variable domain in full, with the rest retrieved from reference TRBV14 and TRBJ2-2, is EAGVTQFPSHSVIEKGQTVTLRCDPISGHDNLYWYRRVMGKEIKFLLHFVKESKQDESGMPNNRFLAERTGGTYSTLKVQPAELEDSGVYFCASSQDGVLSGELFFGEGSRLTVL.

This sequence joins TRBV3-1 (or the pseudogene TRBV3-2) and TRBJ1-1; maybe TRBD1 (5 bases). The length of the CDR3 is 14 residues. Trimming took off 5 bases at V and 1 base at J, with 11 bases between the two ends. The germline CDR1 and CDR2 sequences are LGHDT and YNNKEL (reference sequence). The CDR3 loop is CASSAQGRNTEAFF. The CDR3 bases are TGTGCCAGCAGCGCCCAGGGAAGGAACACTGAAGCTTTCTTT.

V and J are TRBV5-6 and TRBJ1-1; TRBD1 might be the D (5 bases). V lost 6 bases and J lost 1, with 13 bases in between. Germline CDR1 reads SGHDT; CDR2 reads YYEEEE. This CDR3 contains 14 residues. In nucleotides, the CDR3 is TGTGCCAGCAATGTAAGGGACTGGAACACTGAAGCTTTCTTT. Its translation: CASNVRDWNTEAFF.

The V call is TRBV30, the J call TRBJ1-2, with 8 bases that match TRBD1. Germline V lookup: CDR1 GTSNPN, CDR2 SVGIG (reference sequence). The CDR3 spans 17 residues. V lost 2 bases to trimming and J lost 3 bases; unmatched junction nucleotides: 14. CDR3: CAWSTWTGREPHYGYTF. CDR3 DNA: TGTGCCTGGAGTACCTGGACAGGGAGGGAGCCTCACTATGGCTACACCTTC.

Here the CDR3 DNA reads TGTGCCAGCAGCTTAGGGCCCGCCGCCAACACTGAAGCTTTCTTT. Translated: CASSLGPAANTEAFF. The rearrangement links TRBV7-2 to TRBJ1-1; no definite D call. This CDR3 is built from 15 residues. Trimming shortened V by 1 base and J by 2 bases, and 11 bases separated the two germline ends. CDR1 is SGHTA and CDR2 is FQGNSA in the germline V gene.

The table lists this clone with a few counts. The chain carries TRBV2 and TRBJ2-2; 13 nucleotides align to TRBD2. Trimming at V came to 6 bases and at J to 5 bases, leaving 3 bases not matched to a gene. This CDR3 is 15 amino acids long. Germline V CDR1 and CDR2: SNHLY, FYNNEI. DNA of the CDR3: TGTGCCAGCAGCCTACTAGCGGGGGGGACCGGGGAGCTGTTTTTT. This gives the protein CASSLLAGGTGELFF.

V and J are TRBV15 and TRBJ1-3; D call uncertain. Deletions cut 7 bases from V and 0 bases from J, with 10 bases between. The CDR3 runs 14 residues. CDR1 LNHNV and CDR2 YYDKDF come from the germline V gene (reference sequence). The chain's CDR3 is CATTPSYSGNTIYF. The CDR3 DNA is TGTGCCACCACCCCAAGCTACTCTGGAAACACCATATATTTT.

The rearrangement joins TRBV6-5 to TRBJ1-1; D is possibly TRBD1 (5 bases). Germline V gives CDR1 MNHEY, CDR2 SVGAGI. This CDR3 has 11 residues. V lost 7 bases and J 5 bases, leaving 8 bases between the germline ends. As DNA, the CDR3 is TGTGCCAGCACCTCAGGGACTGAAGCTTTCTTT. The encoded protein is CASTSGTEAFF.

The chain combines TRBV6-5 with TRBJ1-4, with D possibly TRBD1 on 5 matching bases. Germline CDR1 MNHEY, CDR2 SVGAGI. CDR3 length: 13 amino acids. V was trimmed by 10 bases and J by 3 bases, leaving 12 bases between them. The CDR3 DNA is TGTGCCACCCGGGGGGGATCTAATGAAAAACTGTTTTTT. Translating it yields CATRGGSNEKLFF.

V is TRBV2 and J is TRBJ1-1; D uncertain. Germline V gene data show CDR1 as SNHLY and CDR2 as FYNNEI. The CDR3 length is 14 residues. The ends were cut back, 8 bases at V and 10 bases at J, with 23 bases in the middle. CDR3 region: CASPVRPPLPPAFF. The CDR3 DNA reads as TGTGCCAGCCCTGTGAGGCCGCCCCTGCCCCCAGCTTTCTTT.

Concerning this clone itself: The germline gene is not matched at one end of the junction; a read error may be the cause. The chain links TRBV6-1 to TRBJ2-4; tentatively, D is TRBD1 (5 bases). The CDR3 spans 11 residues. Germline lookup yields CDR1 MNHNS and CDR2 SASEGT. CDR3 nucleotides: TGTGCCAGCAGTGAAGGCAACAGGCCGAGGTTC. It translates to CASSEGNRPRF.